This T cell receptor (beta chain) is drawn from a study of shared clonotypes between healthy human individuals. The wider study: Two women and three men aged 18 to 49 served as donors.

Assay execution took place at the deep level. Assay used: immunoSEQ multiplex PCR; TCRdb lists only in-frame clones, some missing. The sample consists of around 700,000 clones, roughly 70% of them appearing once. The CDR3 covers 17 residues. Germline values: CDR1 SEHNR, CDR2 FQNEAQ (reference sequence). With V trimmed by 5 bases and J by 12 bases, 18 bases remained unmatched. Material: memory CD4+ T cells sorted from blood. Noted subset: CD45RA-negative fraction. The rearrangement links TRBV7-9 to TRBJ2-1, with 11 bases aligning to TRBD1. This receptor was taken from a woman aged 25 to 39 in good health. CDR3 nucleotides: TGTGCCAGCAGCACGAAATATTCCGGGACAGGGGGAACGGGGCAGTTCTTC. Amino acids: CASSTKYSGTGGTGQFF.